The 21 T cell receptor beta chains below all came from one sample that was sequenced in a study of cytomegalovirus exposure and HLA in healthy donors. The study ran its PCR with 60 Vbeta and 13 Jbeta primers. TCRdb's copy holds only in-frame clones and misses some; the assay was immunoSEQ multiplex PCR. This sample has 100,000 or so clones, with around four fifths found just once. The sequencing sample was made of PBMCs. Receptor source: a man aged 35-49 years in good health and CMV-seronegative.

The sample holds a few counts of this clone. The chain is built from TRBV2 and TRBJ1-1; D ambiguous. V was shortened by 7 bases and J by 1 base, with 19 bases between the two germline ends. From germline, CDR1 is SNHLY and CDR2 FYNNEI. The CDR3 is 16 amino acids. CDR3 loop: CASTREGLRSNTEAFF. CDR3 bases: TGTGCCAGCACACGGGAGGGCCTTAGATCGAACACTGAAGCTTTCTTT. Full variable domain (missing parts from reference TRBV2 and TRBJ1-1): EPEVTQTPSHQVTQMGQEVILRCVPISNHLYFYWYRQILGQKVEFLVSFYNNEISEKSEIFDDQFSVERPDGSNFTLKIRSTKLEDSAMYFCASTREGLRSNTEAFFGQGTRLTVV.

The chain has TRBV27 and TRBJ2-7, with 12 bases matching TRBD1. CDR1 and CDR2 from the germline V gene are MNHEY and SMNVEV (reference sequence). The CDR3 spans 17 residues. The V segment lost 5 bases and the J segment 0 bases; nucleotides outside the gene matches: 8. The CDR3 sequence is CASSPTGTGGNSYEQYV. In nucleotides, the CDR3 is TGTGCCAGCAGTCCCACGGGGACAGGGGGCAACTCCTACGAGCAGTACGTC.

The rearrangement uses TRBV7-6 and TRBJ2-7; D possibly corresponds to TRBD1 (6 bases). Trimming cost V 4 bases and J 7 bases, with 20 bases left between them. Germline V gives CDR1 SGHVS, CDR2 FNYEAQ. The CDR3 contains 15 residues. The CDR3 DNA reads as TGTGCCAGCAGCTCTACCGGGACACTACCTCGGGAGCAGTACTTC. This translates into CASSSTGTLPREQYF.

The CDR3 protein is CASSSQANTEAFF. The CDR3 bases are TGTGCCAGCAGCTCACAGGCGAACACTGAAGCTTTCTTT. The rearrangement uses TRBV11-3 and TRBJ1-1, with D possibly matching TRBD1 (5 bases). The V gene's germline CDR1 is SGHNT and CDR2 YENEEA. The CDR3 has 13 residues. V lost 4 bases, J lost 1 base, and 7 bases lay in between. Full variable domain (rest looked up from reference TRBV11-3 and TRBJ1-1): EAGVVQSPRYKIIEKKQPVAFWCNPISGHNTLYWYLQNLGQGPELLIRYENEEAVDDSQLPKDRFSAERLKGVDSTLKIQPAELGDSAVYLCASSSQANTEAFFGQGTRLTVV.

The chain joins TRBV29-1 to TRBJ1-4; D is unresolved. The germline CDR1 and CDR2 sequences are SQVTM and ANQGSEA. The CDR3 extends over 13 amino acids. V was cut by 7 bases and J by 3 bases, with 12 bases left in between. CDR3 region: CSASGNPNEKLFF. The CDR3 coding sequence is TGCAGCGCCAGCGGGAACCCTAATGAAAAACTGTTTTTT.

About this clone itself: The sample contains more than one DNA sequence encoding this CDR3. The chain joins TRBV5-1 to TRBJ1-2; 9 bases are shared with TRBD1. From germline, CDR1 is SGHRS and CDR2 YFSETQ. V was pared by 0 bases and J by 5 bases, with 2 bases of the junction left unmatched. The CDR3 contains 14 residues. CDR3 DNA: TGCGCCAGCAGCTTGGAGGGGACAGGGTATGGCTACACCTTC. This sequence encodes CASSLEGTGYGYTF.

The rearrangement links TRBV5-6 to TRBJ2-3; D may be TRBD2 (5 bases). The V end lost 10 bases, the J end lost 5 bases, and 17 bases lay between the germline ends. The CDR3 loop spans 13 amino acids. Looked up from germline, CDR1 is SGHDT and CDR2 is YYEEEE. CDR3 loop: CAGRRVGIDTQYF. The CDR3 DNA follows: TGTGCCGGCCGGCGGGTCGGTATAGATACGCAGTATTTT.

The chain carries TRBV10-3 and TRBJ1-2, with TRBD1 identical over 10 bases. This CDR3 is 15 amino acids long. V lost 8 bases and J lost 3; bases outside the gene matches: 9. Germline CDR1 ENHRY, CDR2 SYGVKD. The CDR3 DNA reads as TGTGCCATCGCCAGGGACAGGGGAGCTGACTATGGCTACACCTTC. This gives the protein CAIARDRGADYGYTF.

The DNA for the CDR3 is TGTGCCTGGAGTCCGACAGGGGCGTATTCACCCCTCCACTTT. Protein: CAWSPTGAYSPLHF. The rearrangement links TRBV30 to TRBJ1-6; 8 nucleotides agree with TRBD1. Germline CDR1 GTSNPN, CDR2 SVGIG (reference sequence). After removal of 2 bases from V and 8 bases from J, the junction contained 5 bases not matched to a gene. There are 14 residues in the CDR3.

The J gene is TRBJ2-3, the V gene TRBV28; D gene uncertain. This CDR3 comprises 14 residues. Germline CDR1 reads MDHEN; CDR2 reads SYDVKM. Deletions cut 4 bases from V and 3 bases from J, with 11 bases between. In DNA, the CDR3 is TGTGCCAGCAGTTCCCATCTTACTACAGATACGCAGTATTTT. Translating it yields CASSSHLTTDTQYF.

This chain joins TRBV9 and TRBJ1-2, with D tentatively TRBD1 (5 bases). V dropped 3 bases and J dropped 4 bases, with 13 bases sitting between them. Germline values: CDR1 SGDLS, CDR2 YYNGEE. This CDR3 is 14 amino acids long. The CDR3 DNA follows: TGTGCCAGCAGCGGGAGACAGAGCCTCTATGGCTACACCTTC. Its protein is CASSGRQSLYGYTF.

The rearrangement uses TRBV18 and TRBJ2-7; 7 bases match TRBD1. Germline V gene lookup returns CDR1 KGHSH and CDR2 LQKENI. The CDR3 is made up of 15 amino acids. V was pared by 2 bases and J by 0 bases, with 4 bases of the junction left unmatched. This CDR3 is CASSPSGQTSYEQYF. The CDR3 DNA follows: TGTGCCAGCTCACCATCGGGACAGACCTCCTACGAGCAGTACTTC.

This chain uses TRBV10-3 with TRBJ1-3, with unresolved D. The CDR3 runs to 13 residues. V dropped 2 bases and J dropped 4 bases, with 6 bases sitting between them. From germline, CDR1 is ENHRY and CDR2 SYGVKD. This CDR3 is CAISEPQGNTIYF. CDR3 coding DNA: TGTGCCATCAGTGAGCCCCAGGGAAACACCATATATTTT.

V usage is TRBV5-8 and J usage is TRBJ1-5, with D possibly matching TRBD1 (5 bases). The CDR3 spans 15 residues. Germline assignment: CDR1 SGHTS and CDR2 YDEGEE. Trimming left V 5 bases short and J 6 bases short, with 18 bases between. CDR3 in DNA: TGTGCCAGCAGTCAGGGTTTTCTCCGAGTTCAGCCCCAGCATTTT. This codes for CASSQGFLRVQPQHF. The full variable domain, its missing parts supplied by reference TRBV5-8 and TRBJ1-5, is EAGVTQSPTHLIKTRGQQATLRCSPISGHTSVYWYQQALGLGLQFLLWYDEGEERNRGNFPPRFSGRQFPNYSSELNVNALELEDSALYLCASSQGFLRVQPQHFGDGTRLSIL.

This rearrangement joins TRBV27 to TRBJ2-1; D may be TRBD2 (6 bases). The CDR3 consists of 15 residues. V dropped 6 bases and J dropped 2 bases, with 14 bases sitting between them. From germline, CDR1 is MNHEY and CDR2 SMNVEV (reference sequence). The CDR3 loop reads CASSPGRGAYNEQFF. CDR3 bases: TGTGCCAGCAGCCCTGGGCGGGGTGCCTACAATGAGCAGTTCTTC.

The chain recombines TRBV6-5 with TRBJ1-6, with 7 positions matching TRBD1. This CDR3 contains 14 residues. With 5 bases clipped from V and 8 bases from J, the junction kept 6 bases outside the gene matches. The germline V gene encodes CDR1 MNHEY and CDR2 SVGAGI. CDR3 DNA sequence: TGTGCCAGCAGTCTTGACAGGGCTTATTCACCCCTCCACTTT. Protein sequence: CASSLDRAYSPLHF.

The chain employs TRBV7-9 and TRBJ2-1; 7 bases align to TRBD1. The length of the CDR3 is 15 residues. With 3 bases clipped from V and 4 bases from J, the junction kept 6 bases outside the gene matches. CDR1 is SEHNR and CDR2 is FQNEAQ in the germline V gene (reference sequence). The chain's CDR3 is CASSFGDRVYNEQFF. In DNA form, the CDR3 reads TGTGCCAGCAGCTTCGGGGACAGAGTTTACAATGAGCAGTTCTTC.

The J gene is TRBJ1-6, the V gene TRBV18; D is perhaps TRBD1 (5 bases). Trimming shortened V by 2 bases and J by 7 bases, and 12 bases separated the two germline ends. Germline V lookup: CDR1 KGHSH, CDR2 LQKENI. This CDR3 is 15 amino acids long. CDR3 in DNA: TGTGCCAGCTCACCAGCTTCGGGGGGAAATTCACCCCTCCACTTT. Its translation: CASSPASGGNSPLHF.

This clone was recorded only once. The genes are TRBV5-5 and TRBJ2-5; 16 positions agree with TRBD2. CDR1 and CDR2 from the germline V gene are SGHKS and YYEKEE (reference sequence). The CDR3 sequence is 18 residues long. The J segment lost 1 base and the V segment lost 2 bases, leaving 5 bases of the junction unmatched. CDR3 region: CASSFGGLAGGIQETQYF. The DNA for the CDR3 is TGTGCCAGCAGCTTCGGGGGACTAGCGGGGGGGATCCAAGAGACCCAGTACTTC.

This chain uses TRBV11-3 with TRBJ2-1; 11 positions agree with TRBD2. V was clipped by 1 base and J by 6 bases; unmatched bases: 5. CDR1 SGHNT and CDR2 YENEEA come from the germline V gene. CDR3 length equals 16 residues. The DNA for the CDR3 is TGTGCCAGCAGCTTAGGAGATAGCGGGGGGGCCAATGAGCAGTTCTTC. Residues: CASSLGDSGGANEQFF.

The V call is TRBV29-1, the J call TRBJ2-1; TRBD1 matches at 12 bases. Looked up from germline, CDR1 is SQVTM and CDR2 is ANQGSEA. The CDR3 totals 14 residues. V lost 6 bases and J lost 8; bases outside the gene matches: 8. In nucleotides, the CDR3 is TGCAGCGTAGGGGACAGGGGGCGGAACGATGAGCAGTTCTTC. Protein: CSVGDRGRNDEQFF.